This T cell receptor (beta chain) was sequenced in a study of T-cell memory formation after mild COVID-19. Study-wide findings and caveats: Later expanders leaned CD4+, whereas clones that contracted between day 15 and 85 were balanced CD4/CD8. Whether second-wave clones peaking at day 37 were SARS-CoV-2 specific went unconfirmed.

This CDR3 contains 11 residues. Germline V gene lookup returns CDR1 MDHEN and CDR2 SYDVKM. Trimming pared 4 bases from V and 10 bases from J, leaving 8 bases between. Employing constant-segment primers, 5'RACE generated TCR alpha and TCR beta cDNA libraries bearing sample barcodes and UMIs. MiXCR, applied by TCRdb to the 5' RACE reads, yields one record per CDR3 protein. The table lists 550,000 to 700,000 distinct CDR3 sequences, over 15% of them singletons. This clonotype was observed a handful of times. Antigen unknown. The TCR was taken from an adult woman who had mild COVID-19 (a few samples of this study predate the infection). Cell type and time point are not known. The sample taken for sequencing was PBMCs or a T cell subset sorted from them (not recorded which). The rearrangement joins TRBV28 to TRBJ2-1; D is unclear. CDR3: CASSSPYEQFF. The CDR3 coding sequence is TGTGCCAGCAGTTCCCCGTACGAGCAGTTCTTC.